This passage covers 22 T cell receptor beta chains from one sample sequenced in a study of T cells in AML relapse after transplant. Amplification used RNA template and a modified RACE PCR instead of multiplex PCR. TCRdb ran MiXCR on the PCR reads and lists one entry per CDR3 protein. Its table records 80 to 100 distinct CDR3 sequences. The sequenced sample was bone marrow, either the whole sample or a sorted T cell fraction (not recorded which), obtained at relapse. The receptors here all came from a human donor who had a stem cell transplant for acute myeloid leukemia. A subset of T cells may come from the graft donor.

By frequency in the sample, this clonotype is medium-sized. The CDR3: CASSFLTGTYEQYF. The CDR3 DNA is TGTGCCAGCAGCTTTTTGACGGGAACCTACGAGCAGTACTTC. The chain joins TRBV11-2 to TRBJ2-7, with D perhaps matching TRBD2 (5 bases). The germline CDR1 and CDR2 sequences are SGHAT and FQNNGV. The V end lost 3 bases, the J end lost 2 bases, and 11 bases lay between the germline ends. The CDR3 covers 14 residues.

This clonotype is labeled medium-sized. V gene TRBV7-9 combines with J gene TRBJ2-1, with TRBD1 matching 10 bases. V lost 5 bases and J lost 9; bases outside the gene matches: 10. This CDR3 comprises 15 residues. Per germline, CDR1 SEHNR and CDR2 FQNEAQ (reference sequence). CDR3 protein: CASSPDRGLQGEQFF. In DNA, the CDR3 is TGTGCCAGCAGCCCTGACAGGGGGCTACAGGGTGAGCAGTTCTTC.

This clonotype was seen a few times. V and J are TRBV28 and TRBJ1-2; TRBD1 might be the D (5 bases). The CDR3 is made up of 15 amino acids. Germline CDR1 MDHEN, CDR2 SYDVKM. V lost 6 bases, J lost 5 bases, and 19 bases lay in between. CDR3 protein: CASSRGTGSDYGYTF. CDR3 in DNA: TGTGCCAGCAGCCGGGGGACCGGTTCAGATTATGGCTACACCTTC.

The count of this clonotype is one. The limits of the CDR3 on the DNA are not certain, so only TCRdb's listed CDR3 is given. The chain links TRBV28 to TRBJ1-4. A total of 23 residues make up the CDR3, ends included. Per germline, CDR1 MDHEN and CDR2 SYDVKM. The CDR3 loop is CASSPSSGRTFEQYFGPEEKLFF.

This clonotype turned up a few times. The chain has TRBV10-3 and TRBJ2-7, with D perhaps TRBD1 or TRBD2 (5 bases each). Trimming cost V 4 bases and J 5 bases, with 6 bases left between them. Germline CDR1 and CDR2: ENHRY and SYGVKD. CDR3 size: 11 residues. The CDR3 sequence: CAISVGDEQYF. CDR3 in DNA: TGTGCCATCAGTGTGGGGGACGAGCAGTACTTC.

By share, this clonotype counts as hyperexpanded. The chain employs TRBV19 and TRBJ1-6, with unresolved D. The CDR3 is 14 amino acids. V was clipped by 3 bases and J by 6 bases, with 9 bases between them. CDR1 and CDR2 from the germline V gene are LNHDA and SQIVND (reference sequence). CDR3 amino acids: CASSIYGSNSPLHF. CDR3 nucleotide sequence: TGTGCCAGTAGTATTTACGGGAGTAATTCACCCCTCCACTTT.

This clonotype is labeled large. The chain combines TRBV7-9 with TRBJ2-1; 7 bases map to TRBD2. Trimming removed 2 bases from V and 3 bases from J; junction bases left unmatched: 4. This CDR3 has 15 amino acids. The germline CDR1 and CDR2 sequences are SEHNR and FQNEAQ (reference sequence). CDR3 in DNA: TGTGCCAGCAGCTTAACCCGGGACTACTACAATGAGCAGTTCTTC. Its translation is CASSLTRDYYNEQFF. Based on the CDR3 plus reference TRBV7-9 and TRBJ2-1, the full variable domain is DTGVSQNPRHKITKRGQNVTFRCDPISEHNRLYWYRQTLGQGPEFLTYFQNEAQLEKSRLLSDRFSAERPKGSFSTLEIQRTEQGDSAMYLCASSLTRDYYNEQFFGPGTRLTVL.

The V and J genes are TRBV2 and TRBJ2-5; 9 positions agree with TRBD2. V lost 6 bases, J lost 5 bases, and 13 bases stayed unmatched. Germline assignment: CDR1 SNHLY and CDR2 FYNNEI. This CDR3 has 16 residues. The CDR3 spells CASRPFKAGGFETQYF. DNA of the CDR3: TGTGCCAGCAGACCTTTTAAAGCGGGAGGATTTGAGACCCAGTACTTC.

In this sample, this clonotype turned up many times. The rearrangement links TRBV7-7 to TRBJ2-7; 8 bases match TRBD1. This CDR3 comprises 15 residues. V lost 3 bases, J lost 2 bases, and 6 bases stayed unmatched. Germline-derived CDR1 and CDR2 are SSHAT and FNYEAQ (reference sequence). DNA of the CDR3: TGTGCCAGCAGCTTTGGGACAGGCGATACCTACGAGCAGTACTTC. The encoded protein is CASSFGTGDTYEQYF.

By proportion, this clonotype is hyperexpanded. The rearrangement joins TRBV6-5 to TRBJ2-3, with a tentative D call TRBD1 (6 bases). Germline CDR1 MNHEY, CDR2 SVGAGI. Between the trimmed V and J ends, which lost 2 bases and 4 bases, there was a span of 10 bases. The CDR3 covers 14 residues. The CDR3 region is CASSYGGLPDTQYF. The CDR3, as DNA: TGTGCCAGCAGTTACGGGGGCCTTCCAGATACGCAGTATTTT.

This clonotype rates as medium-sized. The rearrangement links TRBV18 to TRBJ2-1; D unresolved. The germline CDR1 and CDR2 sequences are KGHSH and LQKENI. V lost 4 bases and J 6 bases, leaving 7 bases between the germline ends. This CDR3 has 12 amino acids. Written as DNA, the CDR3 is TGTGCCAGCTCACAATTAGCCAATGAGCAGTTCTTC. It codes for CASSQLANEQFF.

This clonotype was seen many times. The V and J genes are TRBV11-2 and TRBJ1-4; no firm D call. V gave up 6 bases and J gave up 0 bases, with 11 bases separating them. The germline V gene has CDR1 SGHAT and CDR2 FQNNGV. This CDR3 comprises 15 residues. CDR3 bases: TGTGCCAGCAGAAAAACCGGGACAACTAATGAAAAACTGTTTTTT. It codes for CASRKTGTTNEKLFF.

This clonotype is labeled as medium-sized. The chain carries TRBV20-1 and TRBJ2-5; D possibly uses TRBD1 or TRBD2 (6 bases each). Germline assignment: CDR1 DFQATT and CDR2 SNEGSKA (reference sequence). Trimming left V 7 bases short and J 3 bases short, with 12 bases between. The CDR3 runs to 12 residues. For the CDR3, the DNA is TGCAGTGTTAGGAGGGGGGAAGAGACCCAGTACTTC. Translation: CSVRRGEETQYF.

This clonotype counts as hyperexpanded (1% or more). The rearrangement joins TRBV28 to TRBJ2-7, with 11 positions matching TRBD2. Losses at the gene ends were 5 bases for V and 6 bases for J; bases not matched to a gene: 9. Germline CDR1 reads MDHEN; CDR2 reads SYDVKM. This CDR3 is 15 amino acids long. CDR3 residues: CASSPSSGRTFEQYF. The DNA of the CDR3 is TGTGCCAGCAGTCCTTCTAGCGGGAGGACCTTCGAGCAGTACTTC.

This clonotype was found a few times. The V gene is TRBV6-1, the J gene TRBJ2-1; TRBD2 agrees at 9 bases. Per the germline V gene, CDR1 is MNHNS and CDR2 is SASEGT. V shed 4 bases, J shed 4 bases, and the junction held 8 bases outside the gene matches. The CDR3 extends over 16 amino acids. CDR3 residues: CASSAWETSGYNEQFF. CDR3 in DNA: TGTGCCAGCAGTGCCTGGGAGACTAGCGGATACAATGAGCAGTTCTTC.

Sample share makes this clonotype large. The chain employs TRBV6-2 or TRBV6-3 and TRBJ2-3; D gene ambiguous. V lost 2 bases and J lost 4, with 1 base in between. CDR1 is MNHEY, CDR2 SVGEGT, per germline. This CDR3 region has 11 residues. DNA for the CDR3: TGTGCCAGCAGTTACCCAGATACGCAGTATTTT. The encoded protein is CASSYPDTQYF.

The sample holds many counts of this clonotype. The rearrangement links TRBV11-2 to TRBJ2-1, with 7 positions matching TRBD2. V dropped 8 bases and J dropped 3; count of bases not matched to a gene: 10. Germline V gene sequence: CDR1 SGHAT, CDR2 FQNNGV. The CDR3 covers 15 residues. In nucleotides, the CDR3 is TGTGCCAGCTGGGACTTCGGGGAGGGCTACAATGAGCAGTTCTTC. Its protein product is CASWDFGEGYNEQFF. Drawing the rest from reference TRBV11-2 and TRBJ2-1, the complete variable domain is EAGVAQSPRYKIIEKRQSVAFWCNPISGHATLYWYQQILGQGPKLLIQFQNNGVVDDSQLPKDRFSAERLKGVDSTLKIQPAKLEDSAVYLCASWDFGEGYNEQFFGPGTRLTVL.

This clonotype is judged hyperexpanded. The V and J genes are TRBV7-2 and TRBJ1-1; tentatively, D is TRBD1 (5 bases). The germline V gene encodes CDR1 SGHTA and CDR2 FQGNSA. This CDR3 spans 13 amino acids. Trimming left V 2 bases short and J 9 bases short, with 13 bases between. The CDR3 bases are TGTGCCAGCAGCTTAACAGAGTCGGGGCAAGCTTTCTTT. As protein: CASSLTESGQAFF.

This clonotype was seen ten or more times. V and J are TRBV7-9 and TRBJ1-1; D is undetermined. V was pared by 5 bases and J by 8 bases, with 18 bases between. Germline CDR1 and CDR2: SEHNR and FQNEAQ (reference sequence). This CDR3 has 14 amino acids. CDR3 amino acids: CASSPKGGSEEAFF. CDR3 bases: TGTGCCAGCAGCCCCAAGGGAGGGTCGGAGGAAGCTTTCTTT.

This clonotype has a handful of counts. A read error may produce the germline difference seen at one junction end. This chain joins TRBV6-5 and TRBJ2-1, with D perhaps TRBD2 (6 bases). Germline CDR1 is MNHEY and CDR2 is SVGAGI. This CDR3 has 13 amino acids. The CDR3 sequence is CAISGGSYNEQFF. The CDR3 nucleotides are TGTGCCATCAGTGGGGGGTCCTACAATGAGCAGTTCTTC.

This clonotype is large in the sample. The chain couples TRBV6-1 to TRBJ2-3; no clear D gene. The V end was cut by 2 bases, the J end by 4 bases, with 7 bases between. CDR1 is MNHNS, CDR2 SASEGT, per germline. CDR3 size: 13 residues. The CDR3 spells CASSEYDPDTQYF. The CDR3 coding sequence is TGTGCCAGCAGTGAATATGATCCAGATACGCAGTATTTT.

In this sample, this clonotype turned up many times. The chain employs TRBV18 and TRBJ2-3; TRBD2 matches 12 bases. CDR3 length: 17 amino acids. From germline, CDR1 is KGHSH and CDR2 LQKENI. V was clipped by 1 base and J by 3 bases; unmatched bases: 5. As DNA, the CDR3 is TGTGCCAGCTCACCACTAAACGGACTAGCGGGAACAGATACGCAGTATTTT. Its protein is CASSPLNGLAGTDTQYF.